This T cell receptor beta chain comes out of a study of T cell responses to AZD1222 COVID-19 vaccine. Study at large: Second-dose groups at about 4 or about 12 weeks were pooled.

This table comes from immunoSEQ multiplex PCR, and its TCRdb copy is limited to in-frame clones, with some not included. The table lists 140,000 to 150,000 clones, about 92% of them singletons. Note on this clone: Its antigen is unknown.

General observations from the study: Along spike, vaccine-associated CD4 TCRs were found throughout, with dominance at 160-218 and 743-854. The breadth and depth of Spike-specific TCRs increased once two AZD1222 doses had been given. Females outnumbered males among donors, who were mostly white British; clonal diversity was possibly underestimated.

V shed 6 bases and J shed 2 bases, with 8 bases lying between them. Germline CDR1 and CDR2: WSHSY and SAAADI. The CDR3 is 13 amino acids. The origin of this receptor is an adult in good health. Sample: peripheral blood, taken on day 0 of AZD1222 vaccination. This chain uses TRBV10-2 with TRBJ2-1; D tentatively fits TRBD1 or TRBD2 (5 bases each). The CDR3: CASRGTPYNEQFF. DNA for the CDR3: TGCGCCAGCAGGGGGACCCCCTACAATGAGCAGTTCTTC.